A single sample gave rise to the 17 T cell receptor beta chains below, sequenced in a study of identical twins (dated by TCRdb to about 2016). Library preparation used 5' RACE. The instrument was an Illumina HiSeq 2000. TCRdb cleaned the public reads at Q25 with fastp, built clones with MiXCR and kept in-frame beta chains. Identical CDR3 protein sequences are pooled into one entry, listed with their most common genes and DNA. This sample is represented by fewer than 650,000 distinct CDR3 sequences; around 9.6% of them were singletons. Jointly, the top ten make up around 3.2% of the sample. These records were also assigned to another study, of yellow fever vaccine responses in identical twins.

Sequencing was carried out using PBMCs. These receptor sequences come from a woman aged 18 to 35 in good health.

There are a few counts of this clonotype. V is TRBV29-1 and J is TRBJ2-3; TRBD1 agrees at 10 bases. The CDR3 is 14 residues long. The V gene end was trimmed by 8 bases and the J gene end by 1 base; junction bases not matched to a gene: 6. Germline loops: CDR1 SQVTM, CDR2 ANQGSEA. The CDR3 bases are TGCAGCACGAGGGACAGGGGACGCACAGATACGCAGTATTTT. It translates to CSTRDRGRTDTQYF.

The table lists this clonotype with many counts. The chain recombines TRBV10-3 with TRBJ1-1; TRBD1 matches 7 bases. This CDR3 has 14 residues. V lost 6 bases to trimming and J lost 1 base; unmatched junction nucleotides: 5. CDR1 ENHRY and CDR2 SYGVKD come from the germline V gene. CDR3 DNA sequence: TGTGCCATCAGGCCGGGACAGCCGAACACTGAAGCTTTCTTT. It codes for CAIRPGQPNTEAFF.

This clonotype was picked up a small number of times. V is TRBV7-2 and J is TRBJ2-7; 9 nucleotides match TRBD1. J gave up 5 bases and V 5 bases, and 10 bases lay outside the gene matches. Germline lookup yields CDR1 SGHTA and CDR2 FQGNSA. The CDR3 runs 15 residues. The CDR3 nucleotides read TGTGCCAGCAGCCCGGGGAGGGACAGGGCCCACGAGCAGTACTTC. Encoded protein: CASSPGRDRAHEQYF.

This clonotype showed up many times. In DNA form, the CDR3 reads TGTGCCAGCAGCTTAGCTAGTTTATCGGATGGCTACACCTTC. It is translated as CASSLASLSDGYTF. The chain recombines TRBV7-2 with TRBJ1-2; D gene unclear. The V gene's germline CDR1 is SGHTA and CDR2 FQGNSA. The CDR3 runs to 14 residues. V lost 0 bases to trimming and J lost 6 bases, with 11 bases between them.

In its sample, this clonotype was seen a few times. The chain uses TRBV7-2 and TRBJ1-6; 9 positions match TRBD1. The CDR3 spans 16 residues. Per germline, CDR1 SGHTA and CDR2 FQGNSA. J gave up 7 bases and V 0 bases, and 4 bases lay outside the gene matches. In DNA form, the CDR3 reads TGTGCCAGCAGCTTAGCGTACAGGGGGCTCAATTCACCCCTCCACTTT. Protein product: CASSLAYRGLNSPLHF.

There are a few counts of this clonotype. J is TRBJ2-3 and V is TRBV28, with D possibly being TRBD1 or TRBD2 (5 bases each). This CDR3 is 14 amino acids long. Between the trimmed V and J ends, which lost 5 bases and 0 bases, there was a span of 9 bases. Germline loops: CDR1 MDHEN, CDR2 SYDVKM. The CDR3 coding sequence is TGTGCCAGCAGTCGCCGGGACAGCACAGATACGCAGTATTTT. As protein: CASSRRDSTDTQYF.

This clonotype was recorded many times. The chain recombines TRBV6-2 or TRBV6-3 with TRBJ2-6; 7 nucleotides agree with TRBD1. There are 15 residues in the CDR3. Germline CDR1 reads MNHEY; CDR2 reads SVGEGT. V trimming: 5 bases; J trimming: 0 bases; junction bases outside the gene matches: 1. This CDR3 is CASSTGDSGANVLTF. CDR3 coding DNA: TGTGCCAGCAGTACAGGGGACTCTGGGGCCAACGTCCTGACTTTC.

This clonotype was recorded many times. This sequence joins TRBV5-1 and TRBJ2-5; D gene uncertain. CDR1 is SGHRS and CDR2 is YFSETQ in the germline V gene. Trimming left V 0 bases short and J 2 bases short, with 11 bases between. This CDR3 has 15 residues. The DNA of the CDR3 is TGCGCCAGCAGCTTGGAACAGAGACCTCAAGAGACCCAGTACTTC. This encodes CASSLEQRPQETQYF.

This clonotype was detected ten times or more. This sequence joins TRBV20-1 and TRBJ2-5, with 12 nucleotides matching TRBD2. J lost 4 bases, V lost 5 bases, and 5 bases had no gene match. CDR1 is DFQATT, CDR2 SNEGSKA, per germline (reference sequence). This CDR3 has 14 amino acids. The CDR3 region has the DNA TGCAGTGCTGGAGGACTAGCGGGGCGAGAGACCCAGTACTTC. Protein product: CSAGGLAGRETQYF.

The J gene is TRBJ1-1, the V gene TRBV4-1; D is uncertain. In germline, CDR1 is MGHRA, CDR2 YSYEKL. Trimming pared 4 bases from V and 6 bases from J, leaving 12 bases between. The CDR3 runs 13 residues. This CDR3 reads CASSRSSVPEAFF. CDR3 sequence (DNA): TGCGCCAGCAGCCGATCTTCCGTTCCTGAAGCTTTCTTT.

This chain joins TRBV2 and TRBJ2-7; possibly TRBD1 for D (5 bases). The V and J ends lost 5 bases and 4 bases respectively, with 15 bases between them. The CDR3 extends over 14 amino acids. Germline CDR1 and CDR2: SNHLY and FYNNEI. The CDR3, as DNA: TGTGCCAGCAGTTCCCAGGGTTTTGGTTACGAGCAGTACTTC. Amino acids: CASSSQGFGYEQYF.

The chain uses TRBV3-1 and TRBJ2-3; TRBD2 matches at 9 bases. The CDR3 length is 16 residues. Germline assignment: CDR1 LGHDT and CDR2 YNNKEL (reference sequence). Trimming cost V 4 bases and J 2 bases; bases outside gene matches: 7. CDR3 protein: CASSPSGGGATDTQYF. The CDR3 DNA reads as TGTGCCAGCAGCCCCTCTGGCGGGGGGGCCACAGATACGCAGTATTTT.

The chain is built from TRBV12-3 or TRBV12-4 and TRBJ2-2; TRBD2 matches at 9 bases. The J segment lost 4 bases and the V segment lost 5 bases, leaving 11 bases of the junction unmatched. CDR3 size: 17 residues. The CDR3 is CASSAPGLAIATGELFF. The CDR3 nucleotides are TGTGCCAGCAGTGCTCCGGGACTAGCTATCGCCACCGGGGAGCTGTTTTTT.

V and J are TRBV5-1 and TRBJ2-3, with a weak D call TRBD2 (5 bases). The V end lost 0 bases, the J end lost 3 bases, and 11 bases lay between the germline ends. The CDR3 is 15 residues long. The germline gives CDR1 SGHRS, CDR2 YFSETQ. Written as DNA, the CDR3 is TGCGCCAGCAGCTTGGTTGGGGAGACAACAGATACGCAGTATTTT. Protein: CASSLVGETTDTQYF.

This clonotype was found a few times. The chain joins TRBV20-1 to TRBJ2-5, with D possibly TRBD1 on 6 matching bases. V was shortened by 5 bases and J by 7 bases, with 17 bases between the two germline ends. The CDR3 contains 13 residues. The germline V gene has CDR1 DFQATT and CDR2 SNEGSKA (reference sequence). The CDR3 DNA reads TGCAGTGCTCATGCAGGGGAGCAACGGACCCAGTACTTC. It is translated as CSAHAGEQRTQYF.

This clonotype has a count of ten or more. As DNA, the CDR3 is TGTGCCAGCAGTTACACCCAGGGTGAGCAGTTCTTC. Its protein product is CASSYTQGEQFF. The rearrangement uses TRBV6-6 and TRBJ2-1; tentative D call: TRBD1 (5 bases). V lost 2 bases and J 9 bases, leaving 8 bases between the germline ends. The CDR3 is made up of 12 amino acids. Germline CDR1 MNHNY, CDR2 SVGAGI (reference sequence).

This clonotype turned up a few times. The J gene is TRBJ2-7, the V gene TRBV5-1, with 10 bases that match TRBD2. The CDR3 loop spans 18 amino acids. The germline V gene encodes CDR1 SGHRS and CDR2 YFSETQ. J was trimmed by 0 bases and V by 2 bases; bases with no gene match: 11. The CDR3 region has the DNA TGCGCCAGCAGCTTTGCGGGTAGCGGGGGGCAAAGCTCCTACGAGCAGTACTTC. This translates into CASSFAGSGGQSSYEQYF. The complete variable domain, with remaining parts taken from reference TRBV5-1 and TRBJ2-7, reads KAGVTQTPRYLIKTRGQQVTLSCSPISGHRSVSWYQQTPGQGLQFLFEYFSETQRNKGNFPGRFSGRQFSNSRSEMNVSTLELGDSALYLCASSFAGSGGQSSYEQYFGPGTRLTVT.